This T cell receptor beta chain stems from a study of blood T cell repertoires in COVID-19. Study overall: Sites in the United States, Italy and Spain provided acute and convalescent COVID-19 samples. T cells, B-cell-depleted T cells, or PBMCs supplied cDNA or gDNA.

Germline CDR1 SEHNR, CDR2 FQNEAQ (reference sequence). Trimming removed 6 bases from V and 1 base from J, with 10 bases in between. The CDR3 is 14 amino acids. Original processing notes: The assay estimated nucleated cells by amplifying reference gene primers. Assay used: immunoSEQ multiplex PCR; TCRdb lists only in-frame clones, some missing. V and J calls and clone size come straight from that table; D and trimming were deduced from the DNA. The data show approximately 300,000 clones, roughly 90% seen once. This receptor was taken from a woman aged 50 to 65 with active or convalescent COVID-19. The sample comprised peripheral blood. The V and J genes are TRBV7-9 and TRBJ2-4, with a tentative D call TRBD2 (6 bases). The CDR3 DNA sequence: TGTGCCAGCAGTAAGGAGGGGGCCAAAAACATTCAGTACTTC. It codes for CASSKEGAKNIQYF.